The 27 T cell receptor beta chains given below trace back to one sample, sequenced in a study of blood T cell repertoires in COVID-19. Some clones are missing from TCRdb's copy, which holds only in-frame ones; the method was immunoSEQ multiplex PCR. The sample includes 150,000 or so clones, 75% to 95% of them seen just once. Source material: peripheral blood. The receptor source for this set is a man aged 50-60 years with acute or convalescent COVID-19.

V and J are TRBV30 and TRBJ1-1; D perhaps matches TRBD1 (6 bases). Trimming removed 2 bases from V and 5 bases from J, with 12 bases in between. CDR1 and CDR2 from the germline V gene are GTSNPN and SVGIG (reference sequence). This CDR3 region has 13 residues. The CDR3 protein is CAWSSTGGTEAFF. The CDR3 coding sequence is TGTGCCTGGAGTTCGACAGGTGGGACTGAAGCTTTCTTT.

This clone has only one observation. The V and J genes are TRBV9 and TRBJ2-1, with 9 bases that match TRBD2. CDR3 size: 13 residues. Germline V lookup: CDR1 SGDLS, CDR2 YYNGEE. V was pared by 2 bases and J by 9 bases, with 3 bases of the junction left unmatched. This CDR3 reads CASSVLSGSEQFF. In DNA, the CDR3 is TGTGCCAGCAGCGTCCTTAGCGGGAGTGAGCAGTTCTTC. The full variable domain, with the rest looked up from reference TRBV9 and TRBJ2-1, is DSGVTQTPKHLITATGQRVTLRCSPRSGDLSVYWYQQSLDQGLQFLIQYYNGEERAKGNILERFSAQQFPDLHSELNLSSLELGDSALYFCASSVLSGSEQFFGPGTRLTVL.

The V and J genes are TRBV7-2 and TRBJ1-2, with D unresolved. Trimming left V 5 bases short and J 2 bases short, with 12 bases between. The germline V gene encodes CDR1 SGHTA and CDR2 FQGNSA. The CDR3 length is 14 residues. CDR3 sequence (DNA): TGTGCCAGCAGCCCGTTTGAGGAGAACTATGGCTACACCTTC. Its translation: CASSPFEENYGYTF. Using reference TRBV7-2 and TRBJ1-2 for the parts outside the CDR3, the full variable domain is GAGVSQSPSNKVTEKGKDVELRCDPISGHTALYWYRQSLGQGLEFLIYFQGNSAPDKSGLPSDRFSAERTGGSVSTLTIQRTQQEDSAVYLCASSPFEENYGYTFGSGTRLTVV.

The chain links TRBV14 to TRBJ1-1, with a possible D match to TRBD1 (5 bases). The CDR3 runs 12 residues. The germline V and J ends were trimmed by 5 bases and 5 bases, with 9 bases remaining between them. Germline V gene lookup returns CDR1 SGHDN and CDR2 FVKESK. The DNA for the CDR3 is TGTGCCAGCAGCACATGGACAACTGAAGCTTTCTTT. Its translation is CASSTWTTEAFF. Looking up the rest from reference TRBV14 and TRBJ1-1 gives the full variable domain: EAGVTQFPSHSVIEKGQTVTLRCDPISGHDNLYWYRRVMGKEIKFLLHFVKESKQDESGMPNNRFLAERTGGTYSTLKVQPAELEDSGVYFCASSTWTTEAFFGQGTRLTVV.

The rearrangement joins TRBV7-8 to TRBJ1-1; 7 bases map to TRBD1. This CDR3 region has 14 residues. Germline V gene lookup returns CDR1 SGHVS and CDR2 FQNEAQ. The J segment lost 4 bases and the V segment lost 5 bases, leaving 7 bases of the junction unmatched. This chain's CDR3 is CASSLTGEPTEAFF. The CDR3 DNA is TGTGCCAGCAGCCTTACAGGGGAGCCCACTGAAGCTTTCTTT.

The CDR3 sequence: CASSTGGGTDTQYF. The CDR3 coding sequence is TGTGCCAGCAGTACCGGGGGGGGCACAGATACGCAGTATTTT. The chain joins TRBV6-4 to TRBJ2-3; the match to TRBD2 covers 8 bases. V lost 5 bases to trimming and J lost 1 base; unmatched junction nucleotides: 2. The CDR3 is 14 amino acids. The germline V gene has CDR1 MRHNA and CDR2 SNTAGT.

The genes are TRBV6-5 and TRBJ1-5; D not certain. Trimming pared 6 bases from V and 1 base from J, leaving 10 bases between. Germline lookup yields CDR1 MNHEY and CDR2 SVGAGI. The CDR3 covers 14 residues. CDR3 residues: CASSLAQSNQPQHF. CDR3 nucleotides: TGTGCCAGCAGCCTAGCACAGAGCAATCAGCCCCAGCATTTT.

The V gene is TRBV30, the J gene TRBJ1-5; TRBD1 is a possible D gene (6 bases). Trimming left V 0 bases short and J 4 bases short, with 13 bases between. Germline assignment: CDR1 GTSNPN and CDR2 SVGIG (reference sequence). This CDR3 comprises 15 residues. The CDR3 here is CAWSVRGARNQPQHF. The CDR3 DNA reads TGTGCCTGGAGTGTACGGGGGGCTAGGAATCAGCCCCAGCATTTT. Full variable domain (rest looked up from reference TRBV30 and TRBJ1-5): SQTIHQWPATLVQPVGSPLSLECTVEGTSNPNLYWYRQAAGRGLQLLFYSVGIGQISSEVPQNLSASRPQDRQFILSSKKLLLSDSGFYLCAWSVRGARNQPQHFGDGTRLSIL.

The chain couples TRBV18 to TRBJ2-1; TRBD1 matches 8 bases. Germline CDR1 KGHSH, CDR2 LQKENI. J was trimmed by 7 bases and V by 3 bases; bases with no gene match: 8. The CDR3 extends over 15 amino acids. This CDR3 reads CASSPTGQDFNEQFF. In DNA form, the CDR3 reads TGTGCCAGCTCACCCACGGGACAGGACTTTAATGAGCAGTTCTTC.

The chain is built from TRBV7-9 and TRBJ2-1; D possibly corresponds to TRBD2 (5 bases). Trimming shortened V by 5 bases and J by 1 base, and 9 bases separated the two germline ends. Germline CDR1 and CDR2: SEHNR and FQNEAQ (reference sequence). The CDR3 is made up of 14 amino acids. CDR3 region: CASSPSGSYNEQFF. Written as DNA, the CDR3 is TGTGCCAGCAGCCCTTCGGGATCCTACAATGAGCAGTTCTTC.

This chain links TRBV5-1 with TRBJ1-2; weak D call: TRBD1 (6 bases). From germline, CDR1 is SGHRS and CDR2 YFSETQ. Trimming removed 0 bases from V and 4 bases from J, with 13 bases in between. The CDR3 contains 15 residues. The CDR3 sequence: CASSLAIRGPYGYTF. The CDR3 bases are TGCGCCAGCAGCTTGGCAATCAGGGGCCCCTATGGCTACACCTTC.

This chain connects TRBV6-5 to TRBJ1-1, with D perhaps matching TRBD1 (5 bases). The CDR3 totals 14 residues. Trimming removed 7 bases from V and 8 bases from J, with 20 bases in between. In germline, CDR1 is MNHEY, CDR2 SVGAGI. The CDR3 reads CASIPPGRYGEAFF. In DNA, the CDR3 is TGTGCCAGCATTCCCCCAGGGAGGTACGGAGAAGCTTTCTTT.

This clone appeared a single time. The gene calls are TRBV7-9 and TRBJ1-2; TRBD1 matches 7 bases. The CDR3 spans 15 residues. V was pared by 3 bases and J by 0 bases, with 4 bases of the junction left unmatched. The germline V gene has CDR1 SEHNR and CDR2 FQNEAQ (reference sequence). DNA for the CDR3: TGTGCCAGCAGCTTGGACAGGAGACCTAACTATGGCTACACCTTC. Protein product: CASSLDRRPNYGYTF.

This clone occurred once. The DNA for the CDR3 is TGTGCCAGCAGCGGAGCGGCGGGGGCTAGCACAGATACGCAGTATTTT. Encoded protein: CASSGAAGASTDTQYF. The chain combines TRBV9 with TRBJ2-3, with TRBD2 as a possible D gene (7 bases). CDR1 is SGDLS and CDR2 is YYNGEE in the germline V gene. The V end was cut by 3 bases, the J end by 0 bases, with 14 bases between. The CDR3 is 16 amino acids.

DNA of the CDR3: TGTGCCACCCGCGCCCAGACCACAGGGACGCAGTATTTT. This gives the protein CATRAQTTGTQYF. The chain combines TRBV24-1 with TRBJ2-3, with D possibly matching TRBD1 (6 bases). This CDR3 spans 13 amino acids. V was trimmed by 9 bases and J by 9 bases, leaving 18 bases between them. Per germline, CDR1 KGHDR and CDR2 SFDVKD.

This clone has only one observation. V usage is TRBV28 and J usage is TRBJ2-1; possible D gene TRBD2, 6 bases. The CDR3 length is 14 residues. V was shortened by 6 bases and J by 8 bases, with 17 bases between the two germline ends. Germline assignment: CDR1 MDHEN and CDR2 SYDVKM. The CDR3 here is CASSLPGVYDEQFF. CDR3 DNA: TGTGCCAGCAGCCTTCCGGGAGTGTACGATGAGCAGTTCTTC.

This sequence joins TRBV15 and TRBJ2-1; TRBD1 aligns across 7 bases. This CDR3 is 16 amino acids long. CDR1 and CDR2 (germline): LNHNV, YYDKDF (reference sequence). The ends lost 3 bases at V and 5 bases at J; junction bases unmatched: 10. CDR3 region: CATSSPRGQSNNEQFF. The CDR3 DNA reads TGTGCCACCAGCAGCCCAAGGGGACAGTCCAACAATGAGCAGTTCTTC. Variable domain in full (rest from reference TRBV15 and TRBJ2-1): DAMVIQNPRYQVTQFGKPVTLSCSQTLNHNVMYWYQQKSSQAPKLLFHYYDKDFNNEADTPDNFQSRRPNTSFCFLDIRSPGLGDTAMYLCATSSPRGQSNNEQFFGPGTRLTVL.

This chain links TRBV11-3 with TRBJ1-3; weak D call: TRBD1 (6 bases). CDR1 is SGHNT, CDR2 YENEEA, per germline. V shed 0 bases and J shed 4 bases, with 10 bases lying between them. The CDR3 contains 15 residues. The CDR3 DNA reads TGTGCCAGCAGCTTAGACGGGACAACAGGAAACACCATATATTTT. Translated: CASSLDGTTGNTIYF.

The chain carries TRBV19 and TRBJ2-5; D may be TRBD1 (6 bases). Germline V lookup: CDR1 LNHDA, CDR2 SQIVND (reference sequence). This CDR3 comprises 14 residues. The V gene lost 6 bases and the J gene lost 5 bases, with 16 bases spanning the gap. The CDR3 nucleotides are TGTGCCAGTAGCCGAGTACAGGGTTGGGAGACCCAGTACTTC. This codes for CASSRVQGWETQYF.

V and J are TRBV19 and TRBJ1-1; possibly TRBD1 for D (6 bases). The CDR3 consists of 17 residues. V was trimmed by 3 bases and J by 0 bases, leaving 17 bases between them. The germline gives CDR1 LNHDA, CDR2 SQIVND (reference sequence). The CDR3 loop reads CASSIAEDSPMNTEAFF. The CDR3 nucleotides are TGTGCCAGTAGTATTGCCGAGGACAGTCCCATGAACACTGAAGCTTTCTTT. Variable domain in full (rest from reference TRBV19 and TRBJ1-1): DGGITQSPKYLFRKEGQNVTLSCEQNLNHDAMYWYRQDPGQGLRLIYYSQIVNDFQKGDIAEGYSVSREKKESFPLTVTSAQKNPTAFYLCASSIAEDSPMNTEAFFGQGTRLTVV.

The chain links TRBV19 to TRBJ1-4; 7 positions agree with TRBD1. Germline V gene data show CDR1 as LNHDA and CDR2 as SQIVND (reference sequence). The CDR3 contains 18 residues. J lost 0 bases, V lost 4 bases, and 11 bases had no gene match. DNA for the CDR3: TGTGCCAGTAGTAAGAGGGCAGGGGGTGCCCCAACTAATGAAAAACTGTTTTTT. As protein: CASSKRAGGAPTNEKLFF.

The chain is built from TRBV21-1 and TRBJ2-7; the table gives TRBD1 as D, unverified against the DNA. TRBV21-1 is a recognized pseudogene. CDR3 length: 17 residues. The CDR3 reads CASSKKEDTGDVGEQYF. In DNA form, the CDR3 reads TGTGCCAGCAGCAAAAAGGAAGACACAGGGGACGTTGGCGAGCAGTACTTC.

V and J are TRBV5-6 and TRBJ2-2; TRBD2 might be the D (5 bases). The CDR3 runs to 17 residues. V shed 0 bases and J shed 2 bases, with 14 bases lying between them. Germline CDR1 is SGHDT and CDR2 is YYEEEE. In DNA form, the CDR3 reads TGTGCCAGCAGCTTGGCGTCCGGGGTCCTTAACACCGGGGAGCTGTTTTTT. Translation: CASSLASGVLNTGELFF.

DNA of the CDR3: TGTGCCAGCAGCCCGAGGACAGGGATGATGTGGGGCTACACCTTC. Translating it yields CASSPRTGMMWGYTF. This chain joins TRBV7-8 and TRBJ1-2; 8 bases align to TRBD1. The CDR3 covers 15 residues. J gave up 8 bases and V 5 bases, and 13 bases lay outside the gene matches. Germline V gene data show CDR1 as SGHVS and CDR2 as FQNEAQ.

Points on this clone: This same CDR3 is encoded by further DNA sequences in the sample. The chain joins TRBV20-1 to TRBJ1-6, with 7 nucleotides matching TRBD1. The J segment lost 0 bases and the V segment lost 3 bases, leaving 2 bases of the junction unmatched. The germline V gene has CDR1 DFQATT and CDR2 SNEGSKA (reference sequence). The CDR3 length is 15 residues. The CDR3 protein is CSASPGGSYNSPLHF. The CDR3 DNA is TGCAGTGCTAGTCCAGGGGGCTCCTATAATTCACCCCTCCACTTT.

The V and J genes are TRBV5-1 and TRBJ2-7, with TRBD1 as a possible D gene (6 bases). Trimming left V 5 bases short and J 2 bases short, with 14 bases between. The length of the CDR3 is 14 residues. The V gene's germline CDR1 is SGHRS and CDR2 YFSETQ. The CDR3 here is CASRRGQGTYEQYF. CDR3 coding DNA: TGCGCCAGCAGACGAGGGCAGGGGACCTACGAGCAGTACTTC.

V and J are TRBV5-1 and TRBJ2-1; D perhaps matches TRBD2 (6 bases). With 7 bases removed from V and 7 bases from J, the gap between germline ends came to 18 bases. The CDR3 extends over 14 amino acids. Germline CDR1 is SGHRS and CDR2 is YFSETQ. CDR3 coding DNA: TGCGCCAGCGCTGAGGCGGGAAGAGGGAATGAGCAGTTCTTC. Protein sequence: CASAEAGRGNEQFF.